Listed here are 18 T cell receptor beta chains from one sample, sequenced in a study of T-cell reconstitution after alpha-beta-depleted transplantation in children. Preparation of the TCRbeta library was carried out with unique molecular identifiers. TCRdb independently ran MiXCR on the PCR reads; one entry per CDR3 protein. The sample records approximately 200,000 distinct CDR3 sequences, roughly 15% being singletons. Here the sequenced sample was PBMCs from the stem cell graft donor, taken from the stem cell graft. All receptors come from a human donor who donated a stem cell graft to a child with acute lymphoblastic leukemia.

This clonotype appeared many times. The V call is TRBV7-9, the J call TRBJ2-2, with D possibly being TRBD2 (6 bases). Trimming took 5 bases from V and 1 from J, leaving 14 bases between them. This CDR3 comprises 16 residues. CDR1 and CDR2 (germline): SEHNR, FQNEAQ (reference sequence). In DNA, the CDR3 is TGTGCCAGCAGCCTAAACGGCGGGATGAACACCGGGGAGCTGTTTTTT. Its translation is CASSLNGGMNTGELFF.

V gene TRBV12-3 or TRBV12-4 combines with J gene TRBJ2-1, with 9 bases aligning to TRBD1. J gave up 0 bases and V 6 bases, and 15 bases lay outside the gene matches. There are 19 residues in the CDR3. CDR3 coding DNA: TGTGCCAGCAGAGGCCCCCGGACAGGGGCCCTAAGCTCCTACAATGAGCAGTTCTTC. Translating it yields CASRGPRTGALSSYNEQFF.

This clonotype was seen ten or more times. The chain joins TRBV3-1 to TRBJ2-6; 7 bases agree with TRBD1. The CDR3 totals 16 residues. The germline CDR1 and CDR2 sequences are LGHDT and YNNKEL (reference sequence). The trim removed 6 bases at V and 2 bases at J, leaving 7 bases unmatched. CDR3 bases: TGTGCCAGCAGACGACAGGGAGAGACTGGGGCCAACGTCCTGACTTTC. Translated, it gives CASRRQGETGANVLTF.

The chain carries TRBV27 and TRBJ2-7; a possible D gene is TRBD1 (5 bases). V shed 7 bases and J shed 4 bases, with 20 bases lying between them. CDR1 and CDR2 (germline): MNHEY, SMNVEV (reference sequence). This CDR3 is built from 15 residues. CDR3 loop: CASTRTPGAGYEQYF. CDR3 coding DNA: TGTGCCAGCACCCGGACCCCTGGGGCAGGGTACGAGCAGTACTTC.

This clonotype has at least ten counts. The CDR3: CAISAGLAVQETQYF. In DNA form, the CDR3 reads TGTGCCATCAGTGCGGGACTAGCGGTTCAAGAGACCCAGTACTTC. The gene calls are TRBV10-3 and TRBJ2-5; 11 bases are a match to TRBD2. CDR1 and CDR2 from the germline V gene are ENHRY and SYGVKD. The CDR3 covers 15 residues. V trimming: 4 bases; J trimming: 2 bases; junction bases outside the gene matches: 3.

This clonotype was found many times. V is TRBV12-3 or TRBV12-4 and J is TRBJ2-1; 10 nucleotides match TRBD2. The CDR3 is 16 amino acids. V lost 5 bases, J lost 2 bases, and 6 bases stayed unmatched. In nucleotides, the CDR3 is TGTGCCAGCAGTCAGACCAGCGGGAGGGCCTACAATGAGCAGTTCTTC. Protein product: CASSQTSGRAYNEQFF.

CDR3 nucleotide sequence: TGTGCCAGCAGTTTTCGGGGGGCAAGGGTCGAGCAGTACTTC. Translating gives CASSFRGARVEQYF. The chain uses TRBV27 and TRBJ2-7; perhaps TRBD2 as D (7 bases). Trimming shortened V by 3 bases and J by 6 bases, and 15 bases separated the two germline ends. The V gene's germline CDR1 is MNHEY and CDR2 SMNVEV (reference sequence). The CDR3 runs to 14 residues.

This clonotype was detected ten times or more. The chain is built from TRBV6-5 and TRBJ1-3; no firm D call. The CDR3 sequence is 16 residues long. Per the germline V gene, CDR1 is MNHEY and CDR2 is SVGAGI. V was clipped by 6 bases and J by 4 bases, with 19 bases between them. CDR3 loop: CASSFALSRLGNTIYF. The CDR3 DNA reads TGTGCCAGCAGCTTCGCGCTCAGTCGACTCGGAAACACCATATATTTT.

This clonotype was detected ten times or more. The chain combines TRBV12-3 or TRBV12-4 with TRBJ2-3, with D perhaps TRBD1 (5 bases). V lost 6 bases and J lost 0, with 10 bases in between. This CDR3 spans 14 amino acids. For the CDR3, the DNA is TGTGCCAGCAGCTTATCAGGGAGCACAGATACGCAGTATTTT. Its protein is CASSLSGSTDTQYF.

This clonotype was recorded at least ten times. The chain couples TRBV7-9 to TRBJ2-7, with TRBD1 as a possible D gene (5 bases). V shed 2 bases and J shed 2 bases, with 7 bases lying between them. Germline CDR1 is SEHNR and CDR2 is FQNEAQ (reference sequence). The CDR3 consists of 13 residues. For the CDR3, the DNA is TGTGCCAGCAGCTTACAGGGAACCTACGAGCAGTACTTC. Translating it yields CASSLQGTYEQYF.

The table lists this clonotype with many counts. J is TRBJ2-1 and V is TRBV5-4, with D tentatively TRBD2 (7 bases). Per germline, CDR1 SGHNT and CDR2 YYREEE (reference sequence). Between the trimmed V and J ends, which lost 2 bases and 6 bases, there was a span of 12 bases. The CDR3 spans 14 residues. The CDR3, as DNA: TGTGCCAGCAGCTTCTTAGGGGGGGGCAATGAGCAGTTCTTC. Protein: CASSFLGGGNEQFF.

This clonotype has a count of ten or more. This rearrangement joins TRBV3-1 to TRBJ2-4; the D is unclear. CDR3 size: 12 residues. Trimming left V 4 bases short and J 3 bases short, with 4 bases between. Germline V gene sequence: CDR1 LGHDT, CDR2 YNNKEL (reference sequence). DNA for the CDR3: TGTGCCAGCAGCCGAAGCAAAAACATTCAGTACTTC. Its translation: CASSRSKNIQYF.

This clonotype has ten or more counts. Here the CDR3 reads CASSLIDRGGDTQYF. CDR3 nucleotides: TGTGCCAGCAGCTTAATCGACAGGGGGGGAGATACGCAGTATTTT. The chain is built from TRBV7-8 and TRBJ2-3; 9 bases align to TRBD1. CDR1 SGHVS and CDR2 FQNEAQ come from the germline V gene. This CDR3 is built from 15 residues. After removal of 2 bases from V and 5 bases from J, the junction contained 5 bases not matched to a gene.

The table lists this clonotype with many counts. The chain has TRBV3-1 and TRBJ2-1; D gene unclear. The CDR3 sequence is 13 residues long. With 2 bases removed from V and 6 bases from J, the gap between germline ends came to 8 bases. CDR1 and CDR2 from the germline V gene are LGHDT and YNNKEL (reference sequence). CDR3 loop: CASSQSLINEQFF. The DNA for the CDR3 is TGTGCCAGCAGCCAATCTTTAATCAATGAGCAGTTCTTC.

This chain joins TRBV6-5 and TRBJ2-2; D is ambiguous. The CDR3 runs to 15 residues. Trimming removed 1 base at V and 6 bases at J, with 12 bases between. CDR1 MNHEY and CDR2 SVGAGI come from the germline V gene. The CDR3 DNA is TGTGCCAGCAGTTACTTCAAAGTACGTTCCGGGGAGCTGTTTTTT. Translated, it gives CASSYFKVRSGELFF.

This clonotype was seen ten or more times. The chain combines TRBV6-1 with TRBJ2-1, with D tentatively TRBD1 (6 bases). CDR1 and CDR2 from the germline V gene are MNHNS and SASEGT. The V gene lost 7 bases and the J gene lost 0 bases, with 13 bases spanning the gap. The CDR3 has 15 residues. Here the CDR3 reads CASTRQASSYNEQFF. The CDR3 region has the DNA TGTGCCAGCACCAGACAGGCTAGCTCCTACAATGAGCAGTTCTTC.

The sample holds many counts of this clonotype. The chain combines TRBV12-3 or TRBV12-4 with TRBJ1-5; no reliable D call. This CDR3 is built from 13 residues. Trimming removed 3 bases from V and 5 bases from J, with 8 bases in between. In DNA, the CDR3 is TGTGCCAGCAGTTTTATACTGGATCAGCCCCAGCATTTT. Its translation is CASSFILDQPQHF.

The rearrangement joins TRBV5-1 to TRBJ2-3; D remains ambiguous. V lost 7 bases and J lost 2, with 11 bases in between. Germline CDR1 reads SGHRS; CDR2 reads YFSETQ. This CDR3 region has 13 residues. CDR3 DNA: TGCGCCAGCTGTATCCATTACACAGATACGCAGTATTTT. This sequence encodes CASCIHYTDTQYF.